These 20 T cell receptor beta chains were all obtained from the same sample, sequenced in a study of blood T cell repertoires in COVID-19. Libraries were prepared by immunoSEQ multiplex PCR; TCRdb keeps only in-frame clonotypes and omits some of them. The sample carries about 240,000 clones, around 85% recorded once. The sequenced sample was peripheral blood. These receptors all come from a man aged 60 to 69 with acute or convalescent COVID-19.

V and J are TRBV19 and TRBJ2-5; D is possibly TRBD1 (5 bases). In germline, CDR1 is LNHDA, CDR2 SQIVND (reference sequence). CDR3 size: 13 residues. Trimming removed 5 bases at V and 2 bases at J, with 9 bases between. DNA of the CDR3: TGTGCCAGTAGTCCCCCAGGGCAAGAGACCCAGTACTTC. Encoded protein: CASSPPGQETQYF.

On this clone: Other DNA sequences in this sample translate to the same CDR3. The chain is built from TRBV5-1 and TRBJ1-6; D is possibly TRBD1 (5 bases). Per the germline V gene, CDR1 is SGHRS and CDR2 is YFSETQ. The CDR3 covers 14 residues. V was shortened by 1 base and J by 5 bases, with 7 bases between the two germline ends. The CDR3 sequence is CASSLPGDNSPLHF. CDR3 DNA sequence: TGCGCCAGCAGCTTGCCGGGGGATAATTCACCCCTCCACTTT. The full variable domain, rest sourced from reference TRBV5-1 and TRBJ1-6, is KAGVTQTPRYLIKTRGQQVTLSCSPISGHRSVSWYQQTPGQGLQFLFEYFSETQRNKGNFPGRFSGRQFSNSRSEMNVSTLELGDSALYLCASSLPGDNSPLHFGNGTRLTVT.

DNA for the CDR3: TGTGCCGTTAAACAGTCCGCCGGGGAATTTAATTCACCCCTCCACTTT. Translating it yields CAVKQSAGEFNSPLHF. The gene calls are TRBV30 and TRBJ1-6; D remains unclear. Trimming took 8 bases from V and 6 from J, leaving 23 bases between them. This CDR3 is built from 16 residues. CDR1 is GTSNPN and CDR2 is SVGIG in the germline V gene (reference sequence).

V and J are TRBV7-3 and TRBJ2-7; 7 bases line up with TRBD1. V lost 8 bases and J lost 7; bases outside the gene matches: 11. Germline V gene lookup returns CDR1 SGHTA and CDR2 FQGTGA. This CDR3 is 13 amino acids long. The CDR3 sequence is CASAGTDTGEQYF. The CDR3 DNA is TGTGCCAGCGCCGGGACAGACACCGGGGAGCAGTACTTC.

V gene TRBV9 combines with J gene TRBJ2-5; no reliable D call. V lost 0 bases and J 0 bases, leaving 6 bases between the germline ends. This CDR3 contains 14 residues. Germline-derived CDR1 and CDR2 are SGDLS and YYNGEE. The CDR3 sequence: CASSVGANQETQYF. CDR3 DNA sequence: TGTGCCAGCAGCGTAGGAGCCAACCAAGAGACCCAGTACTTC. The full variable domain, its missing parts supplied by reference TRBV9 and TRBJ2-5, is DSGVTQTPKHLITATGQRVTLRCSPRSGDLSVYWYQQSLDQGLQFLIQYYNGEERAKGNILERFSAQQFPDLHSELNLSSLELGDSALYFCASSVGANQETQYFGPGTRLLVL.

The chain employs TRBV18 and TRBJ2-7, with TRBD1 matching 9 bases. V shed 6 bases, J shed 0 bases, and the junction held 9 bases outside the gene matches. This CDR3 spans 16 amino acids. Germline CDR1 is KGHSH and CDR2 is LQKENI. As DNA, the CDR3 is TGTGCCAGCTCCCCCCGGGACAGGGAGTACTCCTACGAGCAGTACTTC. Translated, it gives CASSPRDREYSYEQYF.

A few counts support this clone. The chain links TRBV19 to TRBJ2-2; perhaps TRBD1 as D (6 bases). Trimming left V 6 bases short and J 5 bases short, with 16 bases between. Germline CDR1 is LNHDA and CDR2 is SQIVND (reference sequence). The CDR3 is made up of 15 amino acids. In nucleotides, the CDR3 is TGTGCCAGTAGCGACAGGTACAGAGAGACCGGGGAGCTGTTTTTT. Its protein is CASSDRYRETGELFF.

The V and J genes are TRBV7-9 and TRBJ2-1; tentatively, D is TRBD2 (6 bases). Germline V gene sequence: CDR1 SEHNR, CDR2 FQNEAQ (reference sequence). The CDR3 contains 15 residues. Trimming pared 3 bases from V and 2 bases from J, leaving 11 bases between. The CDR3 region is CASSFEGLTYNEQFF. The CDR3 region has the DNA TGTGCCAGCAGCTTTGAGGGACTTACCTACAATGAGCAGTTCTTC.

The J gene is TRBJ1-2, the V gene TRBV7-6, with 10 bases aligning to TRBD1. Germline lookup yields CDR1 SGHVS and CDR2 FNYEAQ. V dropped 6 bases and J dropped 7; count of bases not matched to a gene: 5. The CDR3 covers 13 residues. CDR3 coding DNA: TGTGCCAGCAGTACCGGGACAGGGGCTGGCTACACCTTC. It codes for CASSTGTGAGYTF.

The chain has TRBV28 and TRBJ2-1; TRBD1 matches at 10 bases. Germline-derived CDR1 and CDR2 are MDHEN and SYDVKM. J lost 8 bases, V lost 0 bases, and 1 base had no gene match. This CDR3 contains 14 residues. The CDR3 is CASSLWTGGDEQFF. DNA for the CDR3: TGTGCCAGCAGTTTATGGACAGGGGGCGATGAGCAGTTCTTC.

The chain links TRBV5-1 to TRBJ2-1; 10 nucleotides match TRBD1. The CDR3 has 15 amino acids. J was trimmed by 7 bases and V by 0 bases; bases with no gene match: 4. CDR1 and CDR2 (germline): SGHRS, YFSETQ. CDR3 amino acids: CASSLAGTGVNEQFF. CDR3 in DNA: TGCGCCAGCAGCTTGGCCGGGACAGGGGTGAATGAGCAGTTCTTC. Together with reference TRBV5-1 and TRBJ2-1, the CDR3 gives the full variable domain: KAGVTQTPRYLIKTRGQQVTLSCSPISGHRSVSWYQQTPGQGLQFLFEYFSETQRNKGNFPGRFSGRQFSNSRSEMNVSTLELGDSALYLCASSLAGTGVNEQFFGPGTRLTVL.

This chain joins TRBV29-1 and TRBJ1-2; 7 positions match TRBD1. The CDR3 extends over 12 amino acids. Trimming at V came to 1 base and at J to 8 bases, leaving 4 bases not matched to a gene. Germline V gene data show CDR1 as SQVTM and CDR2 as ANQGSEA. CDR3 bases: TGCAGCGTTGAAGGTAACAGGGGCGGCTACACCTTC. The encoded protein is CSVEGNRGGYTF.

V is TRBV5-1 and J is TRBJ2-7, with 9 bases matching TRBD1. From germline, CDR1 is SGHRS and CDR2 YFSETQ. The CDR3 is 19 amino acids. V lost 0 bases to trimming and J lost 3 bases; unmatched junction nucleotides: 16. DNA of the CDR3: TGCGCCAGCAGCTTGGCCCGGGACAGGGTACGATCCTACTTCTACGAGCAGTACTTC. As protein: CASSLARDRVRSYFYEQYF.

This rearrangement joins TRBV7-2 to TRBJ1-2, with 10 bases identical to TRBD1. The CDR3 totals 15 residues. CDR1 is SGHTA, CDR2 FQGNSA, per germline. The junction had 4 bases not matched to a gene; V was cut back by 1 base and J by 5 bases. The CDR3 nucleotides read TGTGCCAGCAGCTTAGATGGGACAGGGGATTATGGCTACACCTTC. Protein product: CASSLDGTGDYGYTF.

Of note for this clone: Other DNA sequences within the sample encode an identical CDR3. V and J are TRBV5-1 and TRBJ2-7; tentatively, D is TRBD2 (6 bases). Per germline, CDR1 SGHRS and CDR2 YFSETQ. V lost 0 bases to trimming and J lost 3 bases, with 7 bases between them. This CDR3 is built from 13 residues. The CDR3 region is CASSLAGSYEQYF. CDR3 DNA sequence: TGCGCCAGCAGCTTGGCCGGGAGCTACGAGCAGTACTTC. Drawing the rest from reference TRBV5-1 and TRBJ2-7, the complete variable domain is KAGVTQTPRYLIKTRGQQVTLSCSPISGHRSVSWYQQTPGQGLQFLFEYFSETQRNKGNFPGRFSGRQFSNSRSEMNVSTLELGDSALYLCASSLAGSYEQYFGPGTRLTVT.

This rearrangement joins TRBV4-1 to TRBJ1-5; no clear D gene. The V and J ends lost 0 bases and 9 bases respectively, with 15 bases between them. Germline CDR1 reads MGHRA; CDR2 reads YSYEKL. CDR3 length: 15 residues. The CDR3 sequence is CASSQDPAGRGPQHF. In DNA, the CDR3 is TGCGCCAGCAGCCAAGATCCCGCAGGCCGTGGGCCCCAGCATTTT.

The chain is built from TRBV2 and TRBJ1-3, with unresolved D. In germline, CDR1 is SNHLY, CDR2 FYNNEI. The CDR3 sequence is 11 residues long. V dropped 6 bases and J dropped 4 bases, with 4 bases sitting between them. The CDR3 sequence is CASRAGNTIYF. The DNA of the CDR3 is TGTGCCAGCAGGGCAGGAAACACCATATATTTT.

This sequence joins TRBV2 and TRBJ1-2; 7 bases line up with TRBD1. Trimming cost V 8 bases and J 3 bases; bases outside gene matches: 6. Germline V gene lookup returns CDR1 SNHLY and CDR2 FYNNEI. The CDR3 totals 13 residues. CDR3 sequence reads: CASHTGADYGYTF. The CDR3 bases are TGTGCCAGCCATACAGGGGCCGACTATGGCTACACCTTC.

The CDR3 nucleotides read TGTGCCACCAGTGATACGACAGGGTCCACAGATACGCAGTATTTT. Its translation is CATSDTTGSTDTQYF. The V gene is TRBV24-1, the J gene TRBJ2-3, with 7 bases lining up with TRBD1. Germline V gene lookup returns CDR1 KGHDR and CDR2 SFDVKD. The CDR3 runs to 15 residues. J was trimmed by 2 bases and V by 3 bases; bases with no gene match: 4.

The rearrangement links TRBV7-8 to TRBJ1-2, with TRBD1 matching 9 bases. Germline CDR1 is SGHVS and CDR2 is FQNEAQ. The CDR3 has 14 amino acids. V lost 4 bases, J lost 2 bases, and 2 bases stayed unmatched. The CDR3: CASSSTGGNYGYTF. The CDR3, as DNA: TGTGCCAGCAGCTCGACAGGGGGGAACTATGGCTACACCTTC.